This entry features one T cell receptor (beta chain) sequence. This entry comes from a study of T cells in localized non-small cell lung cancer. Libraries were prepared by immunoSEQ multiplex PCR; TCRdb keeps only in-frame clonotypes and omits some of them. The table lists tens of thousands of clones, about 83% of them singletons. The V gene's germline CDR1 is MDHEN and CDR2 SYDVKM. This CDR3 spans 15 amino acids. The V end lost 6 bases, the J end lost 4 bases, and 16 bases lay between the germline ends. The V call is TRBV28, the J call TRBJ1-3; D call uncertain. The source is a man aged 40-75 years with stage II lung adenocarcinoma. Sequenced here: PBMCs, sampled before any cancer treatment. The CDR3 protein is CASSLNPSRGNTIYF. For the CDR3, the DNA is TGTGCCAGCAGCCTGAACCCAAGCAGAGGAAACACCATATATTTT.